The clone carrying this TCR beta chain came up many times. No antigen is known for it. The data are from a study of T cells after yellow fever vaccination. General study findings and limits: Researchers cautioned that FACS-sorted repertoires could harbor abundant clonotypes contaminating from the bulk population.

The CDR3 length is 13 residues. Between the trimmed V and J ends, which lost 3 bases and 3 bases, there was a span of 7 bases. MiXCR was run by TCRdb on the 5' RACE reads, yielding one entry per CDR3 protein. Seen here are some 500,000 distinct CDR3 sequences, roughly 14% observed once, and the top ten hold around 15%. This specimen was PBMCs, taken on the day of the yellow fever booster vaccination. The receptor was isolated from a man younger than 40 who received the YFV17D yellow fever vaccine. V gene TRBV12-3 or TRBV12-4 combines with J gene TRBJ2-3; no reliable D call. The CDR3 loop is CASSFSRTDTQYF. CDR3 in DNA: TGTGCCAGCAGTTTCTCTAGGACAGATACGCAGTATTTT.